This TCR beta chain was recorded in a study of blood T cell repertoires in COVID-19 (dated by TCRdb to about 2020). Background for the entire study: Samples covering the acute and convalescent phases of COVID-19 were provided by collaborators in the United States, Italy and Spain. Where available, HLA class I and class II types were obtained from metadata supplied by the sample provider rather than from assay-based typing. The material from the prospective study consisted of cDNA or gDNA derived from T cells, B-cell-depleted T cells, or PBMCs. Deeply sampled blood TCRbeta repertoires from subjects exposed to, actively infected with, or recovered from COVID-19 were included in the dataset. Nearly every sample came with metadata listing a de-identified subject ID, COVID-19 status, age in years and sex. The samples were drawn from the first 160 participants of the ongoing ImmuneRACE study and from under 1,500 subjects provided by 6 global collaborators. The repertoires were made available in a free public database intended to serve as a resource for research on the immune response to SARS-CoV-2.

One collaborating source in Seattle enrolled patients during active infection and followed them longitudinally through the course of disease. Collaborating institutions collected whole blood in K2EDTA tubes following their own protocols. For TCRbeta analysis, collaborator samples were shipped as frozen whole blood, as isolated PBMCs, or as DNA extracted from either sample type. TCRbeta CDR3 regions were amplified from genomic DNA using the immunoSEQ Assay, a bias-controlled multiplex PCR. Per the authors' processing: Nucleated cell counts per sample were estimated from amplification of reference gene primers within the assay. To quantify the absolute abundance of each unique TCRbeta CDR3 rearrangement, sequence reads were collapsed and filtered. For each sample, productive Simpson clonality was calculated by taking the square root of Simpson's diversity index across productive rearrangements. As stored in TCRdb, this immuneACCESS dataset retains in-frame rearrangements with V and J assigned. A fraction of the clones does not appear; measured against another copy, unresolved V genes explain less than half of the discrepancy, and the remainder lacks a known reason. Clonal size and the V and J genes are those of that table, whereas D and trimming came from the DNA. The sample table records around 440,000 clones; about 91% of these occur just once. The ten top clones hold around 13% of the sample.

Findings and caveats that apply to the study as a whole: The amount of clinical and demographic metadata varied by source and participant and was provided uncurated.

V has 5 bases trimmed and J has 6 bases trimmed; junction bases matching no gene number 8. Per the germline V gene, SGHRS is the CDR1 and YFSETQ is the CDR2. The CDR3 contains 14 residues, cysteine and phenylalanine counted. This entry keeps only the CDR3 DNA: 42 bases, framed from base 1. A word on this clone: The target of this receptor is not known. No qualities accompany the bases; no much larger clone lies one base away.

The chain is made from TRBV5-1 and TRBJ1-2; 9 central bases correspond to TRBD1. Input material: peripheral blood. The TCR originated in a woman aged 45-65 years with COVID-19, enrolled during active disease. The DNA sequence follows: TGCGCCAGCAGTTCCTCCGGGACAGGGAATGGCTACACCTTC. Its protein product is CASSSSGTGNGYTF.